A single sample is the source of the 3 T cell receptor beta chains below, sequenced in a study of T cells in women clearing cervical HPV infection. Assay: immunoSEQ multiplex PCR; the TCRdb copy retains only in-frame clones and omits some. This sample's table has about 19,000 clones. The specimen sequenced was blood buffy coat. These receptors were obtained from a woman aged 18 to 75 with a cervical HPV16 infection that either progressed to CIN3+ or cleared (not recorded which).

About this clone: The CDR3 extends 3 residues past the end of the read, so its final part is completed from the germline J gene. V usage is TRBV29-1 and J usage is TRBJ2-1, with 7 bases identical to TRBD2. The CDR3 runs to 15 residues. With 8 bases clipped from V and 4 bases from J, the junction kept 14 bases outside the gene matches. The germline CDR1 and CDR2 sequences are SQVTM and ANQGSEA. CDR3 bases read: TGCAGCCATAGCATGTGGGGCGGGGGATACAATGAG. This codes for CSHSMWGGGYNE. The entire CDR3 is CSHSMWGGGYNEQFF.

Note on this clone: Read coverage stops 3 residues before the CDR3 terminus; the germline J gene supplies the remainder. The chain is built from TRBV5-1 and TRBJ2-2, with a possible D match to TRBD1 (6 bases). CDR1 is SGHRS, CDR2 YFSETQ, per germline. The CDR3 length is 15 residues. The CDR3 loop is CASSDQGIGNEKLFF. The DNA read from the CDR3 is TGCGCCAGCAGCGACCAGGGGATCGGTAATGAAAAG.

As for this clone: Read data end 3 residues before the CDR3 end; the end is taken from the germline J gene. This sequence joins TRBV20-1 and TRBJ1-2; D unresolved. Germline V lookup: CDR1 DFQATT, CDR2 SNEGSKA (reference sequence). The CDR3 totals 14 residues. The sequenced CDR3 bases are TGCAGTGCTAGAGATCGGGTTTCCGCATTGAGC. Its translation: CSARDRVSALS. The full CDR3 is CSARDRVSALSYTF.